This T cell receptor beta chain was retrieved from a study of shared clonotypes between healthy human individuals. General study points: The low donor count limited represented genetic and exposure-history diversity. Naive subsets typically showed greater estimated richness than memory subsets.

As for this clone: The antigen remains unidentified.

As defined, naive CD8 cells were CD45RO-negative and positively selected for CCR7, with terminally differentiated effector memory CD45RA+ cells excluded. Each sample came from a Caucasian adult donor living in Nashville, Tennessee. Per the authors' pipeline: There were no quality scores in the junction-only immunoSEQ sequences, so filtering differed. TCRdb's copy holds only in-frame clones and misses some; the assay was immunoSEQ multiplex PCR. The D gene and trimming were derived from the DNA, and the V and J assignments and clone size from that table. This table holds approximately 1.9 million clones, over 85% found once. The sequence was collected from a man younger than 35 in good health. Some clones in this sample may be carry-over from other donors' samples. Specimen: naive CD8+ T cells from PBMCs.

The CDR3 region is CASSQSPAGAGYTF. The CDR3 DNA follows: TGTGCCAGCAGCCAATCACCCGCCGGGGCGGGCTACACCTTC. The chain recombines TRBV16 with TRBJ1-2; possibly TRBD1 for D (5 bases). The germline V and J ends were trimmed by 0 bases and 8 bases, with 13 bases remaining between them. The CDR3 covers 14 residues. Germline V gene data show CDR1 as KGHSY and CDR2 as FQNENV.